Given below is one T cell receptor (beta chain) in context. Using immunoSEQ multiplex PCR, the repertoire was profiled, and TCRdb retains in-frame clones only, with some absent. The sample shows about 72,000 clones, 86% of them seen only once. This sample is drawn from a study of PD-L1 blockade in urothelial cancer. The germline CDR1 and CDR2 sequences are WSHSY and SAAADI. The CDR3 covers 12 residues. The J segment lost 6 bases and the V segment lost 9 bases, leaving 5 bases of the junction unmatched. Documented time point: pretreatment peripheral blood. The sequence came from a man aged 55 to 69 with urothelial cancer. The chain carries TRBV10-2 and TRBJ1-3; TRBD1 agrees at 7 bases. The material was PBMCs, obtained around atezolizumab (anti-PD-L1) treatment. This CDR3 reads CASSTGANTIYF. CDR3 DNA sequence: TGCGCCAGTAGTACAGGGGCAAACACCATATATTTT.